The sample holds one count of the clone carrying this T cell receptor beta chain. Its antigen is currently unknown. This entry comes from a study of cytomegalovirus exposure and HLA in healthy donors. PCR involved 60 Vbeta and 13 Jbeta primers. The method was immunoSEQ multiplex PCR; TCRdb's version includes in-frame clones alone and lacks a portion of them. The sample has 140,000 to 150,000 clones, approximately 80% seen once. General study findings and limits: When the data were analyzed later, several of the most significant clusters appeared to be linked to common viral pathogens. For most TCR sequences rarity was the rule, although some public TCRs occurred in many donors.

The germline V gene encodes CDR1 SGHNT and CDR2 YYREEE (reference sequence). The V segment lost 4 bases and the J segment 11 bases; nucleotides outside the gene matches: 8. The CDR3 consists of 14 residues. This rearrangement joins TRBV5-4 to TRBJ2-7; TRBD2 matches at 14 bases. The TCR comes from a woman in her forties in good health and CMV-seropositive. The sample was PBMCs. CDR3 coding DNA: TGTGCCAGCAGCCCGGGACTAGCGGGAGACGTTAAGTACTTC. Protein product: CASSPGLAGDVKYF.